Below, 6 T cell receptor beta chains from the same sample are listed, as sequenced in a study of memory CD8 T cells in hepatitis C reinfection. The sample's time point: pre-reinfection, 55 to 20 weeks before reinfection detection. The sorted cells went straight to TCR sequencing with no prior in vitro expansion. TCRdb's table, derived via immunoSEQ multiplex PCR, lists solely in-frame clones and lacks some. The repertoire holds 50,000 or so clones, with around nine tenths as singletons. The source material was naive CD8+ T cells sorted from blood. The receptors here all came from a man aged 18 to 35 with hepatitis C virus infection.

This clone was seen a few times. CDR3 residues: CASPDSNTEAFF. The CDR3 DNA follows: TGTGCCAGCCCGGACTCGAACACTGAAGCTTTCTTT. The rearrangement uses TRBV2 and TRBJ1-1, with no clear D. CDR3 size: 12 residues. Looked up from germline, CDR1 is SNHLY and CDR2 is FYNNEI. V lost 8 bases and J lost 1, with 8 bases in between.

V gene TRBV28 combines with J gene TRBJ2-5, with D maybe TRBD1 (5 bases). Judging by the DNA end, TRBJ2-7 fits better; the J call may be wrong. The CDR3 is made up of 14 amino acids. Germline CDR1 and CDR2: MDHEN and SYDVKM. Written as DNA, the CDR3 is TGTGCCAGCAGTTTATGGACAGCTCCTTACGAGCAGTACTTC. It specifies CASSLWTAPYEQYF.

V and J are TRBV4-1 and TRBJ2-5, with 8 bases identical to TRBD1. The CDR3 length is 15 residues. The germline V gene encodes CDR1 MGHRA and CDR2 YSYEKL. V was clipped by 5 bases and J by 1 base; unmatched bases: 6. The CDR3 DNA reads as TGCGCCAGCAGCTTAGACAGGGGACTCCAAGAGACCCAGTACTTC. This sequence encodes CASSLDRGLQETQYF.

CDR3 sequence: CASSLMAGGNEQFF. In DNA, the CDR3 is TGTGCCAGCAGTTTAATGGCAGGGGGGAATGAGCAGTTCTTC. The chain joins TRBV28 to TRBJ2-1; maybe TRBD1 (7 bases). With 2 bases removed from V and 7 bases from J, the gap between germline ends came to 12 bases. The CDR3 spans 14 residues. From germline, CDR1 is MDHEN and CDR2 SYDVKM.

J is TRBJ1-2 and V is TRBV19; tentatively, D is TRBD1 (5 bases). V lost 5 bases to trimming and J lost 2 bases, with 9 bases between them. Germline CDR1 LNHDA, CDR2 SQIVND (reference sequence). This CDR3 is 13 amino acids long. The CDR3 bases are TGTGCCAGTAGTTTCGGGGGGAACTATGGCTACACCTTC. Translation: CASSFGGNYGYTF.

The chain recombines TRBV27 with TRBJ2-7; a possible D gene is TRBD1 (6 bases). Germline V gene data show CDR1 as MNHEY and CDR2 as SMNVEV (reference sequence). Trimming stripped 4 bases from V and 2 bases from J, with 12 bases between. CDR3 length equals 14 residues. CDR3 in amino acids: CASSSGVHPYEQYF. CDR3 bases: TGTGCCAGCAGTTCAGGGGTCCACCCCTACGAGCAGTACTTC.